The 15 T cell receptor beta chains below come from one sample, sequenced in a study of early T cells in non-severe SARS-CoV-2 infection. One entry per CDR3 protein results from TCRdb running MiXCR on the 5' RACE reads. The table lists 80,000 or so distinct CDR3 sequences, more than 10% of them singletons. The sequencing sample was made of whole blood. The source is an adult who was a healthcare worker with PCR-confirmed SARS-CoV-2 infection or an uninfected control (not recorded which).

The genes are TRBV28 and TRBJ2-7, with 9 bases fitting TRBD2. V was pared by 11 bases and J by 2 bases, with 10 bases of the junction left unmatched. CDR1 is MDHEN and CDR2 is SYDVKM in the germline V gene. The CDR3 totals 14 residues. The CDR3 is CAAEGVAGAYEQYF. CDR3 DNA: TGTGCCGCCGAGGGAGTAGCGGGGGCCTACGAGCAGTACTTC. Combining the CDR3 with reference TRBV28 and TRBJ2-7 gives the whole variable domain DVKVTQSSRYLVKRTGEKVFLECVQDMDHENMFWYRQDPGLGLRLIYFSYDVKMKEKGDIPEGYSVSREKKERFSLILESASTNQTSMYLCAAEGVAGAYEQYFGPGTRLTVT.

This clonotype appeared many times. V and J are TRBV4-2 and TRBJ2-3; 12 bases match TRBD2. V was clipped by 0 bases and J by 4 bases; unmatched bases: 5. Germline lookup yields CDR1 LGHNA and CDR2 YNFKEQ. The length of the CDR3 is 17 residues. The CDR3 sequence: CASSQDLAGGAADTQYF. The CDR3 DNA follows: TGTGCCAGCAGCCAAGATCTAGCGGGAGGGGCGGCAGATACGCAGTATTTT.

This clonotype was observed a few times. The rearrangement links TRBV12-3 or TRBV12-4 to TRBJ2-6; TRBD1 aligns across 10 bases. The length of the CDR3 is 19 residues. V shed 3 bases and J 2 bases; nucleotides not matched to a gene: 10. The CDR3 spells CASSFRTGGGKTGANVLTF. The CDR3 region has the DNA TGTGCCAGCAGTTTTAGGACAGGGGGAGGGAAAACTGGGGCCAACGTCCTGACTTTC.

This sequence joins TRBV5-1 and TRBJ2-4, with D uncertain. This CDR3 region has 16 residues. The germline V and J ends were trimmed by 0 bases and 2 bases, with 12 bases remaining between them. The germline CDR1 and CDR2 sequences are SGHRS and YFSETQ. The CDR3 coding sequence is TGCGCCAGCAGCTTGGGTGGTAGCTCAACCAAAAACATTCAGTACTTC. It encodes CASSLGGSSTKNIQYF.

The J gene is TRBJ2-5, the V gene TRBV11-2, with 7 bases lining up with TRBD1. Germline V gene data show CDR1 as SGHAT and CDR2 as FQNNGV. After removal of 5 bases from V and 1 base from J, the junction contained 4 bases not matched to a gene. The CDR3 has 14 residues. CDR3 loop: CASSRGQLQETQYF. CDR3 DNA sequence: TGTGCCAGCAGCCGGGGACAGCTCCAAGAGACCCAGTACTTC.

This clonotype was detected many times. The chain employs TRBV29-1 and TRBJ2-2; D ambiguous. The germline V gene has CDR1 SQVTM and CDR2 ANQGSEA. Trimming took 4 bases from V and 2 from J, leaving 11 bases between them. The length of the CDR3 is 14 residues. CDR3 nucleotides: TGCAGCGTTGCTGTCCCGCCAAACACCGGGGAGCTGTTTTTT. It codes for CSVAVPPNTGELFF.

The chain carries TRBV4-2 and TRBJ1-4, with TRBD1 matching 7 bases. With V trimmed by 6 bases and J by 1 base, 8 bases remained unmatched. Germline assignment: CDR1 LGHNA and CDR2 YNFKEQ. This CDR3 spans 16 amino acids. The CDR3 DNA reads TGTGCCAGCAGGGGGGACAGCCACAGAACTAATGAAAAACTGTTTTTT. It is translated as CASRGDSHRTNEKLFF.

This clonotype was counted between two and nine times. The chain joins TRBV27 to TRBJ1-2; maybe TRBD1 (6 bases). Germline V gives CDR1 MNHEY, CDR2 SMNVEV (reference sequence). The CDR3 is 16 amino acids. The V end was cut by 4 bases, the J end by 4 bases, with 19 bases between. CDR3 in DNA: TGTGCCAGCAGTTCAATACAGGGTGGAACAGCCTATGGCTACACCTTC. It translates to CASSSIQGGTAYGYTF.

This clonotype was counted many times. V usage is TRBV19 and J usage is TRBJ2-7; no clear D gene. Between the trimmed V and J ends, which lost 8 bases and 6 bases, there was a span of 14 bases. Germline-derived CDR1 and CDR2 are LNHDA and SQIVND (reference sequence). This CDR3 is built from 12 residues. CDR3 amino acids: CASAGLDGEQYF. The CDR3 region has the DNA TGTGCCAGTGCCGGGCTAGACGGCGAGCAGTACTTC.

The gene calls are TRBV18 and TRBJ1-1, with 8 bases fitting TRBD1. CDR3 length equals 15 residues. V was pared by 3 bases and J by 5 bases, with 8 bases of the junction left unmatched. CDR1 is KGHSH and CDR2 is LQKENI in the germline V gene. For the CDR3, the DNA is TGTGCCAGCTCACCCCCCCAGGGGGCTGAGACTGAAGCTTTCTTT. This translates into CASSPPQGAETEAFF.

This clonotype was observed a few times. The chain couples TRBV3-1 to TRBJ1-1, with D possibly TRBD1 on 5 matching bases. The CDR3 sequence is 12 residues long. CDR1 is LGHDT and CDR2 is YNNKEL in the germline V gene (reference sequence). V was clipped by 4 bases and J by 5 bases, with 8 bases between them. The CDR3 DNA reads as TGTGCCAGCAGCCCCGAGGGGACTGAAGCTTTCTTT. Protein product: CASSPEGTEAFF.

The J gene is TRBJ2-3, the V gene TRBV27; D might be TRBD1 (6 bases). This CDR3 is 15 amino acids long. CDR1 MNHEY and CDR2 SMNVEV come from the germline V gene (reference sequence). Between the trimmed V and J ends, which lost 4 bases and 5 bases, there was a span of 16 bases. The CDR3 DNA reads as TGTGCCAGCAGTTCTCCAAACAGGGCTGGAGATACGCAGTATTTT. Its translation: CASSSPNRAGDTQYF.

The chain has TRBV28 and TRBJ2-1, with D perhaps TRBD2 (6 bases). Trimming took off 3 bases at V and 7 bases at J, with 13 bases between the two ends. The germline V gene has CDR1 MDHEN and CDR2 SYDVKM. The CDR3 sequence is 14 residues long. Written as DNA, the CDR3 is TGTGCCAGCAGTTTTCGGGGGAATTGGAATGAGCAGTTCTTC. Its protein product is CASSFRGNWNEQFF.

This clonotype was seen a handful of times. The rearrangement links TRBV29-1 to TRBJ2-1; perhaps TRBD2 as D (5 bases). The CDR3 has 13 amino acids. V lost 3 bases, J lost 5 bases, and 11 bases lay in between. Germline CDR1 reads SQVTM; CDR2 reads ANQGSEA. CDR3 nucleotide sequence: TGCAGCGTTGAGATCGGAGGAGACAATGAGCAGTTCTTC. As protein: CSVEIGGDNEQFF.

This clonotype was seen a few times. The chain combines TRBV28 with TRBJ2-1; D remains ambiguous. There are 14 residues in the CDR3. V was cut by 4 bases and J by 4 bases, with 11 bases left in between. CDR1 is MDHEN, CDR2 SYDVKM, per germline. For the CDR3, the DNA is TGTGCCAGCAGTTCTCGACTGGTTTACAATGAGCAGTTCTTC. It encodes CASSSRLVYNEQFF.